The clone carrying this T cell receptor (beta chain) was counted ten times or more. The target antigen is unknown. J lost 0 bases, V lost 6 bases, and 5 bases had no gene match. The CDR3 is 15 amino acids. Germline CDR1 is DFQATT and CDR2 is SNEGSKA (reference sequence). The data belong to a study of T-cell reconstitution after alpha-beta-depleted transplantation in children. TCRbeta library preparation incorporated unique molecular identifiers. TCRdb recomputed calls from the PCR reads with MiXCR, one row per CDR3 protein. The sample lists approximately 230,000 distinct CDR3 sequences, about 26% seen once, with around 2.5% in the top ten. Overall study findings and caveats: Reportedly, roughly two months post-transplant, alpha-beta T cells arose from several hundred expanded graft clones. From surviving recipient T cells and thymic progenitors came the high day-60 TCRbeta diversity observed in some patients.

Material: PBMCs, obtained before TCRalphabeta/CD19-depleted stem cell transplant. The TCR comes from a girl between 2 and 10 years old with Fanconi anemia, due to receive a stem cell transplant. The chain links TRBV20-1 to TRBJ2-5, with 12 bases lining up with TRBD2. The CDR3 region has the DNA TGCAGTGCCGCTAGCGGGGGGGCGAACCAAGAGACCCAGTACTTC. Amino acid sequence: CSAASGGANQETQYF.